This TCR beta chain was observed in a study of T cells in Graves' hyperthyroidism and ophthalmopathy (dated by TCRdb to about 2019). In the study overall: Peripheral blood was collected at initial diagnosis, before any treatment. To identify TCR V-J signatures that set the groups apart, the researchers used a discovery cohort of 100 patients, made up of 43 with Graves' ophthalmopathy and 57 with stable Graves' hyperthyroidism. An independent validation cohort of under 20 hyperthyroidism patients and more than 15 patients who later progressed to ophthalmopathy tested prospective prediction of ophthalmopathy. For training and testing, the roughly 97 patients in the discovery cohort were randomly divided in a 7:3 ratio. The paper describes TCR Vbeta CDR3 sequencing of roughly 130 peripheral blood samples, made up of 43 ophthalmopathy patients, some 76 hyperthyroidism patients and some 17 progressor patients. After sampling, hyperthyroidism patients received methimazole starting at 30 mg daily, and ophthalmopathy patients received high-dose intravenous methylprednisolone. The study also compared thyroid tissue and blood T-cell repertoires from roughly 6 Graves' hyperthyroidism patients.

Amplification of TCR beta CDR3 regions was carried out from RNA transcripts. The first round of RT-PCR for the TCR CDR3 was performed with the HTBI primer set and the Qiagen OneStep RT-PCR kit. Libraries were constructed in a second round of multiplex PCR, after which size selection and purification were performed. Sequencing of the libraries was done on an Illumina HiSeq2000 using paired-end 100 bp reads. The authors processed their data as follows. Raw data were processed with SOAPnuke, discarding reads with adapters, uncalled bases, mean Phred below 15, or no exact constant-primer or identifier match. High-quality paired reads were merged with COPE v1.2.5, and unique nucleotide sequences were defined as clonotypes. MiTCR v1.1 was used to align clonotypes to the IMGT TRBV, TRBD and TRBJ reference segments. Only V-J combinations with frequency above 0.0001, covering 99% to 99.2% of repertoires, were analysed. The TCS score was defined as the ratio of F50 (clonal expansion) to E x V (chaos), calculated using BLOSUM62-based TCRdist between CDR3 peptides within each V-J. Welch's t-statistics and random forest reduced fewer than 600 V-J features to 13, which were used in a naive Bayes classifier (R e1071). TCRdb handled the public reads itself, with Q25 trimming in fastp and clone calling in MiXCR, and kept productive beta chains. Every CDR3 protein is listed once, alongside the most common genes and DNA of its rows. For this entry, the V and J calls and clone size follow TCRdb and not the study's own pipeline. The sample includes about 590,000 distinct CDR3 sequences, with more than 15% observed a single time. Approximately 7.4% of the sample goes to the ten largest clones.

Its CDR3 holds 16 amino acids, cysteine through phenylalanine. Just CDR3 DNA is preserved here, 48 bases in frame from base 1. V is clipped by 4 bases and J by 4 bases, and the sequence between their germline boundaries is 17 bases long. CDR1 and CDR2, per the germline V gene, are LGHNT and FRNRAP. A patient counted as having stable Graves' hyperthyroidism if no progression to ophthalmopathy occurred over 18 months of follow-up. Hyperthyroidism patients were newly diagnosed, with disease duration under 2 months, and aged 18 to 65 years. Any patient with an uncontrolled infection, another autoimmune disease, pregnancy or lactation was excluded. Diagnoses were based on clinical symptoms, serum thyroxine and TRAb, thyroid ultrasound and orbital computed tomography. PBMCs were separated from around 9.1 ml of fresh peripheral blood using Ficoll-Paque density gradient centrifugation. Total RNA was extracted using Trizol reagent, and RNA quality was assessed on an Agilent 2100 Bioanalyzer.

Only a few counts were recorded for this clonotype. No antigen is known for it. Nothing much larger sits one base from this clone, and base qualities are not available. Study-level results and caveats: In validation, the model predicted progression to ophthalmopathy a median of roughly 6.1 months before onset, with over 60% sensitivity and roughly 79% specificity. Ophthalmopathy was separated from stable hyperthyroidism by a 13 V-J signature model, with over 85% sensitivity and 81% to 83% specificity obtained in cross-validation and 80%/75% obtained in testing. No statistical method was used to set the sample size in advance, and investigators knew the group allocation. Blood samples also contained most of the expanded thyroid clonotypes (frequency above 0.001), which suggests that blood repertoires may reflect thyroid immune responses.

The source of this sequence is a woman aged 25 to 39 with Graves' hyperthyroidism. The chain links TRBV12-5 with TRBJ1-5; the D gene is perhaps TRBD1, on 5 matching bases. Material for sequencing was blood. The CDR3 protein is CASGWRDPQGNQPQHF. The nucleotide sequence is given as TGTGCTAGTGGTTGGAGGGACCCACAAGGGAATCAGCCCCAGCATTTT.